This is a list of T cell receptor beta chains from one sample in a study of T cell repertoires in cytomegalovirus infection. Their cognate antigens are unknown. MiXCR, run by TCRdb on the reads, gives a single entry per CDR3 protein. The data hold about 770,000 distinct CDR3 sequences, with under 35% observed a single time. Sequenced here: cultured CD8+ T cells from PBMCs, sampled from culture after CMV antigen stimulation. The receptors were sampled from a human donor in good health (CMV status not recorded). Some clones in this sample may be carry-over from other donors' samples. Both conserved end residues are part of each CDR3. Each record gives: CDR3 length, clone size, V gene, J gene, D gene, CDR3 DNA, CDR3 protein. A D gene is named only where the DNA matches it firmly. Some rows have no size entry. The others give once, few or many, or a class for an expanded clone.

CDR3 length: 16
clone size: NA
V gene: TRBV24-1
J gene: TRBJ1-5
D gene: TRBD1
CDR3 DNA: TGTGCCACCAGTGACTCCGGGACAGGGGGCAATCAGCCCCAGCATTTT
CDR3 protein: CATSDSGTGGNQPQHF

CDR3 length: 15
clone size: NA
V gene: TRBV7-9
J gene: TRBJ1-5
D gene: NA
CDR3 DNA: TGTGCCAGCAGCTTAGCGCCGACAGTCAATCAGCCCCAGCATTTT
CDR3 protein: CASSLAPTVNQPQHF

CDR3 length: 12
clone size: few
V gene: TRBV5-4
J gene: TRBJ1-1
D gene: NA
CDR3 DNA: TGTGCCAGCAGCGCAGGGGCCACTGAAGCTTTCTTT
CDR3 protein: CASSAGATEAFF

CDR3 length: 14
clone size: NA
V gene: TRBV20-1
J gene: TRBJ1-3
D gene: NA
CDR3 DNA: TGCAGTGCTACCCCCCCGTCCTCTGGAAACACCATATATTTT
CDR3 protein: CSATPPSSGNTIYF

CDR3 length: 11
clone size: NA
V gene: TRBV7-8
J gene: TRBJ1-2
D gene: NA
CDR3 DNA: TGTGCCAGCAAGGGGATGTATGGCTTCACCTTC
CDR3 protein: CASKGMYGFTF

CDR3 length: 16
clone size: NA
V gene: TRBV24-1
J gene: TRBJ2-3
D gene: TRBD2
CDR3 DNA: TGTGCCACCAGTGATTCCCAGCGGGGGAGCACAGATACGCAGTATTTT
CDR3 protein: CATSDSQRGSTDTQYF

CDR3 length: 13
clone size: many
V gene: TRBV7-6
J gene: TRBJ2-7
D gene: NA
CDR3 DNA: TGTGCCAGCAGCTTAGCGGCAGGGACCGAGCAGTACTTC
CDR3 protein: CASSLAAGTEQYF

CDR3 length: 15
clone size: NA
V gene: TRBV20-1
J gene: TRBJ1-1
D gene: NA
CDR3 DNA: TGCAGTGCTAGAGACAGCTTCATGATGAACACTGAAGCTTTCTTT
CDR3 protein: CSARDSFMMNTEAFF

CDR3 length: 12
clone size: many
V gene: TRBV7-8
J gene: TRBJ1-1
D gene: NA
CDR3 DNA: TGTGCCAGCAGCTTAGCGATGGCTGAAGCTTTCTTT
CDR3 protein: CASSLAMAEAFF

CDR3 length: 14
clone size: many
V gene: TRBV7-2
J gene: TRBJ2-7
D gene: TRBD1
CDR3 DNA: TGTGCCAGCAGCTTAAGCAGGGGGCGGTCCGAGCAGTACTTC
CDR3 protein: CASSLSRGRSEQYF

CDR3 length: 14
clone size: NA
V gene: TRBV5-4
J gene: TRBJ2-5
D gene: TRBD1
CDR3 DNA: TGTGCCAGCAGCTTTCGACAGGGGGTAAAGACCCAGTACTTC
CDR3 protein: CASSFRQGVKTQYF

CDR3 length: 17
clone size: NA
V gene: TRBV12-5
J gene: TRBJ1-5
D gene: TRBD1
CDR3 DNA: TGTGCTAGTGGTTTGCCAATTCGGACAGGGAGCAATCAGCCCCAGCATTTT
CDR3 protein: CASGLPIRTGSNQPQHF

CDR3 length: 12
clone size: NA
V gene: TRBV2
J gene: TRBJ2-7
D gene: NA
CDR3 DNA: TGTGCCAGCAGGGGAATGGGCTACGAGCAGTACTTC
CDR3 protein: CASRGMGYEQYF

CDR3 length: 15
clone size: NA
V gene: TRBV6-1
J gene: TRBJ1-6
D gene: NA
CDR3 DNA: TGTGCCAGCAGACCTACCGGGACAATTTATTCACCCCTCCACTTT
CDR3 protein: CASRPTGTIYSPLHF

CDR3 length: 14
clone size: NA
V gene: TRBV7-8
J gene: TRBJ2-1
D gene: TRBD2
CDR3 DNA: TGTGCCAGCAGCTTGGGGACTAACTACAATGAGCAGTTCTTC
CDR3 protein: CASSLGTNYNEQFF

CDR3 length: 15
clone size: many
V gene: TRBV7-6
J gene: TRBJ2-5
D gene: NA
CDR3 DNA: TGTGCCAGCAGCTTGGAGGTAGGGTCGTCGGAGACCCAGTACTTC
CDR3 protein: CASSLEVGSSETQYF

CDR3 length: 13
clone size: many
V gene: TRBV10-3
J gene: TRBJ2-3
D gene: TRBD2
CDR3 DNA: TGTGCCACACGGGGACTAGCAGCAGATACGCAGTATTTT
CDR3 protein: CATRGLAADTQYF

CDR3 length: 15
clone size: few
V gene: TRBV7-9
J gene: TRBJ1-2
D gene: NA
CDR3 DNA: TGTGCCAGCAGCCCGAGAGGGTCCCCTAACTATGGCTACACCTTC
CDR3 protein: CASSPRGSPNYGYTF

CDR3 length: 14
clone size: few
V gene: TRBV24-1
J gene: TRBJ2-1
D gene: NA
CDR3 DNA: TGTGCCACCAGTGTGCAGGACGGCATGACTGAGCAGTTCTTC
CDR3 protein: CATSVQDGMTEQFF

CDR3 length: 16
clone size: NA
V gene: TRBV4-1
J gene: TRBJ2-1
D gene: TRBD2
CDR3 DNA: TGCGCCAGCAGCCAAGGCTTGGGACTAGCATCAAGGGAGCAGTTCTTC
CDR3 protein: CASSQGLGLASREQFF

CDR3 length: 13
clone size: many
V gene: TRBV24-1
J gene: TRBJ2-2
D gene: NA
CDR3 DNA: TGTGCCACCAGCACCGGGACATACGGGGAGCTGTTTTTT
CDR3 protein: CATSTGTYGELFF

CDR3 length: 16
clone size: NA
V gene: TRBV12-3/TRBV12-4
J gene: TRBJ2-3
D gene: NA
CDR3 DNA: TGTGCCAGCAGTTTAGGGGACACCCATTACACAGATACGCAGTATTTT
CDR3 protein: CASSLGDTHYTDTQYF

CDR3 length: 16
clone size: many
V gene: TRBV7-9
J gene: TRBJ2-1
D gene: TRBD1
CDR3 DNA: TGTGCCAGCAGCCGAAACCGGGACAGGGTGTACAATGAGCAGTTCTTC
CDR3 protein: CASSRNRDRVYNEQFF

CDR3 length: 15
clone size: few
V gene: TRBV19
J gene: TRBJ1-2
D gene: NA
CDR3 DNA: TGTGCCAGTAGTATAGATCGCCAAGTGTGGAATGGCTACACCTTC
CDR3 protein: CASSIDRQVWNGYTF

CDR3 length: 12
clone size: NA
V gene: TRBV12-3/TRBV12-4
J gene: TRBJ2-4
D gene: NA
CDR3 DNA: TGTGCCAGCAGTTTCGAAGGGGGGAGACAGTACTTC
CDR3 protein: CASSFEGGRQYF

CDR3 length: 16
clone size: NA
V gene: TRBV15
J gene: TRBJ1-6
D gene: TRBD1
CDR3 DNA: TGTGCCACCAGCCGAGAAGACAGGGCAGCCGATTCACCCCTCCACTTT
CDR3 protein: CATSREDRAADSPLHF

CDR3 length: 13
clone size: few
V gene: TRBV27
J gene: TRBJ2-7
D gene: NA
CDR3 DNA: TGTGCCAGCAGTTTATCGAGCGGGTACGAGCAGTACTTC
CDR3 protein: CASSLSSGYEQYF

CDR3 length: 15
clone size: NA
V gene: TRBV27
J gene: TRBJ1-1
D gene: NA
CDR3 DNA: TGTGCCAGCAGTTTAAGAGGGGTTGGTTACACTGAAGCTTTCTTT
CDR3 protein: CASSLRGVGYTEAFF

CDR3 length: 15
clone size: NA
V gene: TRBV6-6
J gene: TRBJ1-2
D gene: NA
CDR3 DNA: TGTGCCAGCTCCTCCCCGGGGGGGGGACCGGGAGGCTACACCTTC
CDR3 protein: CASSSPGGGPGGYTF

CDR3 length: 15
clone size: NA
V gene: TRBV10-2
J gene: TRBJ1-5
D gene: TRBD1
CDR3 DNA: TGCGCCAGCAGTGATTATCGGACAGGGGAGCAGCCCCAGCATTTT
CDR3 protein: CASSDYRTGEQPQHF

CDR3 length: 17
clone size: few
V gene: TRBV4-1
J gene: TRBJ1-5
D gene: NA
CDR3 DNA: TGCGCCAGCAGCCATGACCCAGACGGCCATAGCAATCAGCCCCAGCATTTT
CDR3 protein: CASSHDPDGHSNQPQHF

CDR3 length: 16
clone size: few
V gene: TRBV20-1
J gene: TRBJ2-7
D gene: TRBD1
CDR3 DNA: TGCAGTGCTAGAGGGCAGGGACAGCCTTTCCCCTACGAGCAGTACTTC
CDR3 protein: CSARGQGQPFPYEQYF

CDR3 length: 15
clone size: NA
V gene: TRBV12-3/TRBV12-4
J gene: TRBJ1-5
D gene: NA
CDR3 DNA: TGTGCCAGCAGTGATGACAGTACCTTTAATCAGCCCCAGCATTTT
CDR3 protein: CASSDDSTFNQPQHF

CDR3 length: 15
clone size: NA
V gene: TRBV4-1
J gene: TRBJ2-3
D gene: TRBD1
CDR3 DNA: TGCGCCAGCAGCCCAGACAGGGGGTGGGCGGATACGCAGTATTTT
CDR3 protein: CASSPDRGWADTQYF

CDR3 length: 13
clone size: NA
V gene: TRBV12-3/TRBV12-4
J gene: TRBJ1-1
D gene: NA
CDR3 DNA: TGTGCCAGCAGTTCCTACCTCGACGCTGAAGCTTTCTTT
CDR3 protein: CASSSYLDAEAFF